Listed below are T cell receptor beta chains from one sample, sequenced in a study of cytomegalovirus exposure and HLA in healthy donors. TCRdb's table, derived via immunoSEQ multiplex PCR, lists solely in-frame clones and lacks some. Of a few hundred thousand clones in the sample, roughly 91% were seen once. Input material: PBMCs. These receptor sequences come from a woman in her twenties or thirties in good health and CMV-seronegative. Both conserved end residues are part of each CDR3. Fields, in order: J gene, clone size, V gene, D gene, CDR3 DNA, CDR3 protein. D genes are given only for firm matches. Clone sizes are given selectively: once, few, many, or a class where the clone is expanded.

j_gene: TRBJ1-1
abundance: once
v_gene: TRBV29-1
d_gene: NA
CDR3nt: TGCAGCGTTGGTCGGGGGCGCAGGACTGAAGCTTTCTTT
CDR3aa: CSVGRGRRTEAFF

j_gene: TRBJ2-3
abundance: NA
v_gene: TRBV10-3
d_gene: TRBD2
CDR3nt: TGTGCCATCAGTGAGGCGGGAGGCCCAGATACGCAGTATTTT
CDR3aa: CAISEAGGPDTQYF

j_gene: TRBJ2-7
abundance: NA
v_gene: TRBV9
d_gene: NA
CDR3nt: TGTGCCAGCAGCCCCCGCAGGTCCTCCTACGAGCAGTACTTC
CDR3aa: CASSPRRSSYEQYF

j_gene: TRBJ1-2
abundance: few
v_gene: TRBV4-3
d_gene: TRBD1
CDR3nt: TGCGCCAGCAGCCAAGCCCCGGGACAGGTATCGCTCTATGGCTACACCTTC
CDR3aa: CASSQAPGQVSLYGYTF

j_gene: TRBJ2-1
abundance: NA
v_gene: TRBV4-2
d_gene: NA
CDR3nt: TGTGCCAGCAGCCGTTCGGACTCGAGCTCCTACAATGAGCAGTTCTTC
CDR3aa: CASSRSDSSSYNEQFF

j_gene: TRBJ1-1
abundance: NA
v_gene: TRBV9
d_gene: NA
CDR3nt: TGTGCCAGCAGCGTAGAGGGGGGGCACGGCACTGAAGCTTTCTTT
CDR3aa: CASSVEGGHGTEAFF

j_gene: TRBJ2-5
abundance: NA
v_gene: TRBV28
d_gene: NA
CDR3nt: TGTGCCAGCAGTTCTCATACGAAAACAGGGTATGGGGAGACCCAGTACTTC
CDR3aa: CASSSHTKTGYGETQYF

j_gene: TRBJ2-3
abundance: NA
v_gene: TRBV19
d_gene: TRBD1
CDR3nt: TGTGCCAGTAGATCCCTCCGGACAGGGCGCACAGATACGCAGTATTTT
CDR3aa: CASRSLRTGRTDTQYF

j_gene: TRBJ2-7
abundance: NA
v_gene: TRBV5-6
d_gene: TRBD1
CDR3nt: TGTGCCAGCAGCCCGACAGGACAGGGGACCTACGAGCAGTACTTC
CDR3aa: CASSPTGQGTYEQYF

j_gene: TRBJ1-3
abundance: NA
v_gene: TRBV4-3
d_gene: NA
CDR3nt: TGCGCCAGCAGCCAACTCCCGACGAGGGGCGACTCGGTTGGGTCGGGAAACACCATATATTTT
CDR3aa: CASSQLPTRGDSVGSGNTIYF

j_gene: TRBJ1-2
abundance: once
v_gene: TRBV28
d_gene: NA
CDR3nt: TGTGCCAGCAGCTTAGGGGTAGGCTACACCTTC
CDR3aa: CASSLGVGYTF

j_gene: TRBJ2-4
abundance: NA
v_gene: TRBV4-3
d_gene: NA
CDR3nt: TGCGCCAGCAGCCAAGATCGGGCGCCGATCAACATTCAGTACTTC
CDR3aa: CASSQDRAPINIQYF

j_gene: TRBJ2-7
abundance: NA
v_gene: TRBV27
d_gene: TRBD2
CDR3nt: TGTGCCACCTCAGCGTTTACTAGCGGGATCTACGAGCAGTACTTC
CDR3aa: CATSAFTSGIYEQYF

j_gene: TRBJ2-5
abundance: once
v_gene: TRBV10-3
d_gene: NA
CDR3nt: TGTGCCATCAGTGAATCCAGCGGGCAAAACCAAGAGACCCAGTACTTC
CDR3aa: CAISESSGQNQETQYF

j_gene: TRBJ2-1
abundance: NA
v_gene: TRBV27
d_gene: NA
CDR3nt: TGTGCCAGCAGTTTGGGGGGTCCCGACAATGAGCAGTTCTTC
CDR3aa: CASSLGGPDNEQFF

j_gene: TRBJ2-4
abundance: NA
v_gene: TRBV28
d_gene: NA
CDR3nt: TGTGCCAGCAGTTTCCGCCCCCCCAGCCCTGAATACTTC
CDR3aa: CASSFRPPSPEYF

j_gene: TRBJ1-1
abundance: NA
v_gene: TRBV7-2
d_gene: TRBD1
CDR3nt: TGTGCCAGCAGCTGGACGACAGGGAAAGGCACTGAAGCTTTCTTT
CDR3aa: CASSWTTGKGTEAFF

j_gene: TRBJ1-2
abundance: once
v_gene: TRBV13
d_gene: NA
CDR3nt: TGTGCCAGCAGCCCACTTGTTGGGCCGGAGAAGACCTTC
CDR3aa: CASSPLVGPEKTF

j_gene: TRBJ2-7
abundance: NA
v_gene: TRBV28
d_gene: TRBD2
CDR3nt: TGTGCCAGCCACCCTTGGGGTAGCGGGGGTACCTACGAGCAGTACTTC
CDR3aa: CASHPWGSGGTYEQYF

j_gene: TRBJ2-2
abundance: NA
v_gene: TRBV7-3
d_gene: NA
CDR3nt: TGTGCCAGCAGCTCCCGGGGCGGGGAGCTGTTTTTT
CDR3aa: CASSSRGGELFF

j_gene: TRBJ2-1
abundance: NA
v_gene: TRBV19
d_gene: NA
CDR3nt: TGTGCCAGTAGTAAGGGGGGGACGTTCTACAATGAGCAGTTCTTC
CDR3aa: CASSKGGTFYNEQFF

j_gene: TRBJ2-7
abundance: NA
v_gene: TRBV5-4
d_gene: TRBD2
CDR3nt: TGTGCCACCTCCGGGACTAGGACCTACGAGCAGTACTTC
CDR3aa: CATSGTRTYEQYF

j_gene: TRBJ2-1
abundance: NA
v_gene: TRBV5-8
d_gene: NA
CDR3nt: TGTGCCAGCAGCTTCCTCAGGGATGAGCAGTTCTTC
CDR3aa: CASSFLRDEQFF

j_gene: TRBJ2-1
abundance: NA
v_gene: TRBV27
d_gene: NA
CDR3nt: TGTGCCAGCAGTTTATCGATAGGGGCCTACAATGAGCAGTTCTTC
CDR3aa: CASSLSIGAYNEQFF

j_gene: TRBJ2-7
abundance: NA
v_gene: TRBV5-4
d_gene: TRBD1
CDR3nt: TGTGCCAGCAGCTTCGGACAGGGGGAGGGCGAGCAGTACTTC
CDR3aa: CASSFGQGEGEQYF

j_gene: TRBJ2-3
abundance: NA
v_gene: TRBV27
d_gene: NA
CDR3nt: TGTGCCAGCAGTTTGGCAAGCACAGATACGCAGTATTTT
CDR3aa: CASSLASTDTQYF

j_gene: TRBJ2-3
abundance: NA
v_gene: TRBV7-6
d_gene: TRBD2
CDR3nt: TGTGCCAGCAGCCCGCAGTTCGGGGAGGGCCTGGGGACGCAGTATTTT
CDR3aa: CASSPQFGEGLGTQYF

j_gene: TRBJ2-2
abundance: NA
v_gene: TRBV18
d_gene: NA
CDR3nt: TGTGCCAGCTCACCACCGGGGGCGAGCACCGGGGAGCTGTTTTTT
CDR3aa: CASSPPGASTGELFF

j_gene: TRBJ1-2
abundance: few
v_gene: TRBV5-6
d_gene: NA
CDR3nt: TGTGCCAGCAGCAGGCCCAGGGAGATCGACTATGGCTACACCTTC
CDR3aa: CASSRPREIDYGYTF

j_gene: TRBJ2-3
abundance: NA
v_gene: TRBV29-1
d_gene: NA
CDR3nt: TGCAGCGTCGAAGCGGGACAGGCGCAGTATTTT
CDR3aa: CSVEAGQAQYF

j_gene: TRBJ1-1
abundance: NA
v_gene: TRBV9
d_gene: NA
CDR3nt: TGTGCCAGCAGCGTAACTGACGGGAACACTGAAGCTTTCTTT
CDR3aa: CASSVTDGNTEAFF

j_gene: TRBJ2-3
abundance: NA
v_gene: TRBV9
d_gene: NA
CDR3nt: TGTGCCAGCAGCGTATTACCGGATGCTAGCACAGATACGCAGTATTTT
CDR3aa: CASSVLPDASTDTQYF

j_gene: TRBJ1-1
abundance: NA
v_gene: TRBV18
d_gene: NA
CDR3nt: TGTGCCAGCTCACCAGTTGGGGGCGGCACTGAAGCTTTCTTT
CDR3aa: CASSPVGGGTEAFF

j_gene: TRBJ2-3
abundance: once
v_gene: TRBV27
d_gene: NA
CDR3nt: TGTGCCAGCAGTTTATCGAGATCCCCCACAGATACGCAGTATTTT
CDR3aa: CASSLSRSPTDTQYF

j_gene: TRBJ1-1
abundance: NA
v_gene: TRBV5-1
d_gene: NA
CDR3nt: TGCGCCAGCAGCTTGGATGCGGCGGGGTTTCGCCCCACTGAAGCTTTCTTT
CDR3aa: CASSLDAAGFRPTEAFF

j_gene: TRBJ2-2
abundance: NA
v_gene: TRBV29-1
d_gene: NA
CDR3nt: TGCAGCGTTGAGGTCCAGGCTGGGGAGCTGTTTTTT
CDR3aa: CSVEVQAGELFF

j_gene: TRBJ2-7
abundance: once
v_gene: TRBV11-2
d_gene: NA
CDR3nt: TGTGCCAGCAGCTTAGATCGGTTCAGTACGTACGAGCAGTACTTC
CDR3aa: CASSLDRFSTYEQYF

j_gene: TRBJ2-7
abundance: NA
v_gene: TRBV10-2
d_gene: NA
CDR3nt: TGCGCCAGCAGTGAGTCTGGTAGTCGTTCCTACGAGCAGTACTTC
CDR3aa: CASSESGSRSYEQYF

j_gene: TRBJ2-5
abundance: NA
v_gene: TRBV2
d_gene: NA
CDR3nt: TGTGCCAGCAGTGAACCCACGTCCCAGTACTTC
CDR3aa: CASSEPTSQYF

j_gene: TRBJ2-7
abundance: NA
v_gene: TRBV7-8
d_gene: NA
CDR3nt: TGTGCCAGCAGCTTAGCACTATTTTACGAGCAGTACTTC
CDR3aa: CASSLALFYEQYF

j_gene: TRBJ2-1
abundance: NA
v_gene: TRBV28
d_gene: NA
CDR3nt: TGTGCCAGCTCCGATTTGGCTGTCGGCCCGCAGTTCTTC
CDR3aa: CASSDLAVGPQFF

j_gene: TRBJ2-6
abundance: NA
v_gene: TRBV27
d_gene: NA
CDR3nt: TGTGCCAGCAGTTTATGGAGAGGGCCTGGGGCCAACGTCCTGACTTTC
CDR3aa: CASSLWRGPGANVLTF

j_gene: TRBJ2-1
abundance: NA
v_gene: TRBV25-1
d_gene: TRBD2
CDR3nt: TGTGCCAGCAGTGTGACTAGCGGGGCTTACAATGAGCAGTTCTTC
CDR3aa: CASSVTSGAYNEQFF

j_gene: TRBJ2-7
abundance: NA
v_gene: TRBV28
d_gene: NA
CDR3nt: TGTGCCAGTCAGGGGAGGGTGGCGAGCTACGAGCAGTACTTC
CDR3aa: CASQGRVASYEQYF

j_gene: TRBJ2-2
abundance: NA
v_gene: TRBV28
d_gene: NA
CDR3nt: TGTGCCAGCAGTTTAATGGGCAGGGCGAACACCGGGGAGCTGTTTTTT
CDR3aa: CASSLMGRANTGELFF

j_gene: TRBJ2-7
abundance: NA
v_gene: TRBV30
d_gene: TRBD1
CDR3nt: TGTGCCTGGAGTGCCCCCGAGACAGGGGAATACGAGCAGTACTTC
CDR3aa: CAWSAPETGEYEQYF

j_gene: TRBJ2-7
abundance: NA
v_gene: TRBV6-1
d_gene: NA
CDR3nt: TGTGCCAGCAGTGATTATTTAGGGACCTACGAGCAGTACTTC
CDR3aa: CASSDYLGTYEQYF

j_gene: TRBJ1-1
abundance: NA
v_gene: TRBV4-1
d_gene: NA
CDR3nt: TGCGCCAGCAGCCAAGGGCAGAACTTGAACACTGAAGCTTTCTTT
CDR3aa: CASSQGQNLNTEAFF

j_gene: TRBJ1-2
abundance: NA
v_gene: TRBV9
d_gene: NA
CDR3nt: TGTGCCAGCAGCGTAGAGCAGGGACCTTTCTATGGCTACACCTTC
CDR3aa: CASSVEQGPFYGYTF

j_gene: TRBJ2-2
abundance: NA
v_gene: TRBV29-1
d_gene: TRBD2
CDR3nt: TGCAGCGCCCACGTAGCGGGGGTCGGGGAGCTGTTTTTT
CDR3aa: CSAHVAGVGELFF

j_gene: TRBJ2-3
abundance: NA
v_gene: TRBV7-7
d_gene: NA
CDR3nt: TGTGCCAGCAGCATCGCAGCCGGGACTCCGCAGTATTTT
CDR3aa: CASSIAAGTPQYF

j_gene: TRBJ2-1
abundance: NA
v_gene: TRBV2
d_gene: TRBD2
CDR3nt: TGTGCCAGCAGTCGGACTAGCCAGGATGAGCAGTTCTTC
CDR3aa: CASSRTSQDEQFF

j_gene: TRBJ2-7
abundance: NA
v_gene: TRBV7-2
d_gene: TRBD1
CDR3nt: TGTGCCAGCAGAGTGGGACAGGCCTCCTACGAGCAGTACTTC
CDR3aa: CASRVGQASYEQYF

j_gene: TRBJ1-1
abundance: few
v_gene: TRBV7-8
d_gene: NA
CDR3nt: TGTGCCAGCAGCTTAGCAACGCAAGTGAACACTGAAGCTTTCTTT
CDR3aa: CASSLATQVNTEAFF

j_gene: TRBJ2-7
abundance: NA
v_gene: TRBV9
d_gene: TRBD1
CDR3nt: TGTGCCAGCAGCCCTCGGGACAGCCCCTACGAGCAGTACTTC
CDR3aa: CASSPRDSPYEQYF

j_gene: TRBJ2-1
abundance: few
v_gene: TRBV4-3
d_gene: TRBD1
CDR3nt: TGCGCCAGCAGTGACGGACAGGGTTCCTACAATGAGCAGTTCTTC
CDR3aa: CASSDGQGSYNEQFF

j_gene: TRBJ1-4
abundance: NA
v_gene: TRBV9
d_gene: TRBD1
CDR3nt: TGTGCCAGCAGCGTAGGTCCAGGACAGGGCAATGAAAAACTGTTTTTT
CDR3aa: CASSVGPGQGNEKLFF

j_gene: TRBJ2-7
abundance: NA
v_gene: TRBV4-3
d_gene: NA
CDR3nt: TGCGCCAGCAGCCCCGGACTTAGCCAGGCCTACGAGCAGTACTTC
CDR3aa: CASSPGLSQAYEQYF

j_gene: TRBJ2-5
abundance: NA
v_gene: TRBV29-1
d_gene: TRBD1
CDR3nt: TGCAGCGGGGGGACAGGCGAGTACCAAGAGACCCAGTACTTC
CDR3aa: CSGGTGEYQETQYF